The 20 T cell receptor beta chains in this list originate from one sample, sequenced in a study of technical replicates of blood from several donors. Clones were read by immunoSEQ multiplex PCR, and TCRdb kept only the in-frame ones, dropping some. The sample yields roughly 70,000 clones, approximately 90% seen once. The sample consisted of PBMCs. These receptor sequences come from a human donor in good health. Some clones in this sample may be carry-over from other donors' samples.

The chain has TRBV5-8 and TRBJ2-7; a weak D match, TRBD1 (6 bases). Germline CDR1 reads SGHTS; CDR2 reads YDEGEE. The CDR3 covers 13 residues. The V end lost 3 bases, the J end lost 3 bases, and 10 bases lay between the germline ends. CDR3 coding DNA: TGTGCCAGCAGCTCCTGGACAGTCTACGAGCAGTACTTC. Encoded protein: CASSSWTVYEQYF. Looking up the rest from reference TRBV5-8 and TRBJ2-7 gives the full variable domain: EAGVTQSPTHLIKTRGQQATLRCSPISGHTSVYWYQQALGLGLQFLLWYDEGEERNRGNFPPRFSGRQFPNYSSELNVNALELEDSALYLCASSSWTVYEQYFGPGTRLTVT.

The chain combines TRBV4-1 with TRBJ2-3, with 11 positions matching TRBD2. The germline V gene has CDR1 MGHRA and CDR2 YSYEKL. V trimming: 0 bases; J trimming: 8 bases; junction bases outside the gene matches: 10. The CDR3 spans 17 residues. CDR3 protein: CASSQDPGLAVPGTQYF. CDR3 sequence (DNA): TGCGCCAGCAGCCAAGATCCGGGACTAGCGGTACCCGGTACGCAGTATTTT.

The chain joins TRBV7-3 to TRBJ2-7; TRBD1 matches 7 bases. V lost 0 bases, J lost 4 bases, and 9 bases stayed unmatched. CDR3 size: 16 residues. The germline V gene has CDR1 SGHTA and CDR2 FQGTGA. This CDR3 is CASSLTGGAGSYEQYF. Here the CDR3 DNA reads TGTGCCAGCAGCTTAACAGGGGGCGCGGGTAGTTACGAGCAGTACTTC.

This clone has just one count. The chain is built from TRBV14 and TRBJ2-7; 8 nucleotides match TRBD2. Germline V CDR1 and CDR2: SGHDN, FVKESK. The CDR3 loop spans 15 amino acids. The V and J ends lost 4 bases and 0 bases, in that order; junction bases with no gene match: 5. This CDR3 is CASSLAGRNSYEQYF. CDR3 DNA sequence: TGTGCCAGCAGCCTAGCGGGACGGAACTCCTACGAGCAGTACTTC. Variable domain in full (rest from reference TRBV14 and TRBJ2-7): EAGVTQFPSHSVIEKGQTVTLRCDPISGHDNLYWYRRVMGKEIKFLLHFVKESKQDESGMPNNRFLAERTGGTYSTLKVQPAELEDSGVYFCASSLAGRNSYEQYFGPGTRLTVT.

This clone was recorded once. The rearrangement links TRBV5-4 to TRBJ1-1, with D unresolved. The CDR3 sequence is 15 residues long. Germline CDR1 SGHNT, CDR2 YYREEE (reference sequence). V lost 4 bases and J lost 0, with 13 bases in between. DNA of the CDR3: TGTGCCAGCAGCAAGGAGGAGGGCCTGAACACTGAAGCTTTCTTT. It codes for CASSKEEGLNTEAFF.

The chain employs TRBV14 and TRBJ2-3; possibly TRBD2 for D (6 bases). The CDR3 runs 16 residues. V gave up 0 bases and J gave up 0 bases, with 10 bases separating them. CDR1 SGHDN and CDR2 FVKESK come from the germline V gene. CDR3 sequence (DNA): TGTGCCAGCAGCCAAGATCTAGCGTCGAGCACAGATACGCAGTATTTT. Amino acids: CASSQDLASSTDTQYF.

This clone was picked up one time. V gene TRBV7-2 combines with J gene TRBJ2-2; 7 bases agree with TRBD2. CDR3 length: 15 residues. V lost 5 bases to trimming and J lost 7 bases; unmatched junction nucleotides: 10. CDR1 SGHTA and CDR2 FQGNSA come from the germline V gene. CDR3 bases: TGTGCCAGCAGCCGACTGGGAGGGGCACTCGGGGAGCTGTTTTTT. It yields the protein CASSRLGGALGELFF.

The rearrangement links TRBV27 to TRBJ2-1, with 8 bases lining up with TRBD1. Trimming removed 4 bases from V and 2 bases from J; junction bases left unmatched: 4. Germline CDR1 reads MNHEY; CDR2 reads SMNVEV (reference sequence). This CDR3 spans 15 amino acids. CDR3 sequence reads: CASSSGQGTYNEQFF. CDR3 DNA sequence: TGTGCCAGCAGTTCAGGACAGGGTACCTACAATGAGCAGTTCTTC.

The rearrangement joins TRBV14 to TRBJ2-7, with a weak D call TRBD1 (6 bases). Germline-derived CDR1 and CDR2 are SGHDN and FVKESK. This CDR3 has 17 amino acids. V was cut by 1 base and J by 0 bases, with 16 bases left in between. The CDR3 coding sequence is TGTGCCAGCAGCCAAGGAGTCCTTAGAGGGGGCTCCTACGAGCAGTACTTC. Translated: CASSQGVLRGGSYEQYF.

The chain recombines TRBV7-8 with TRBJ2-7; TRBD2 aligns across 8 bases. Germline V gene data show CDR1 as SGHVS and CDR2 as FQNEAQ. This CDR3 comprises 14 residues. With V trimmed by 7 bases and J by 0 bases, 5 bases remained unmatched. CDR3 DNA sequence: TGTGCCAGCACCCCGACTAGCGCCTCCTACGAGCAGTACTTC. This encodes CASTPTSASYEQYF. Full variable domain (remainder filled in from reference TRBV7-8 and TRBJ2-7): GAGVSQSPRYKVAKRGQDVALRCDPISGHVSLFWYQQALGQGPEFLTYFQNEAQLDKSGLPSDRFFAERPEGSVSTLKIQRTQQEDSAVYLCASTPTSASYEQYFGPGTRLTVT.

This rearrangement joins TRBV30 to TRBJ1-2; D not resolved. Germline values: CDR1 GTSNPN, CDR2 SVGIG (reference sequence). The V gene lost 4 bases and the J gene lost 1 base, with 4 bases spanning the gap. This CDR3 has 11 amino acids. CDR3 sequence reads: CAWNLNYGYTF. The DNA of the CDR3 is TGTGCCTGGAATCTTAACTATGGCTACACCTTC.

Relative to its sample, this clone is large. The chain is built from TRBV18 and TRBJ1-6; 7 bases match TRBD1. This CDR3 spans 15 amino acids. Losses at the gene ends were 3 bases for V and 7 bases for J; bases not matched to a gene: 6. Germline V gene data show CDR1 as KGHSH and CDR2 as LQKENI. This CDR3 is CASSPDRERNSPLHF. CDR3 nucleotides: TGTGCCAGCTCACCCGACAGGGAGAGGAATTCACCCCTCCACTTT. The full variable domain, its missing parts supplied by reference TRBV18 and TRBJ1-6, is NAGVMQNPRHLVRRRGQEARLRCSPMKGHSHVYWYRQLPEEGLKFMVYLQKENIIDESGMPKERFSAEFPKEGPSILRIQQVVRGDSAAYFCASSPDRERNSPLHFGNGTRLTVT.

This chain uses TRBV6-6 with TRBJ1-1; 9 bases align to TRBD1. In germline, CDR1 is MNHNY, CDR2 SVGAGI (reference sequence). This CDR3 region has 14 residues. Trimming cost V 5 bases and J 2 bases; bases outside gene matches: 3. This chain's CDR3 is CASSQGQGNTEAFF. The CDR3 DNA follows: TGTGCCAGCAGTCAGGGACAGGGAAACACTGAAGCTTTCTTT.

The chain employs TRBV7-2 and TRBJ2-1; 12 bases are a match to TRBD2. CDR1 is SGHTA and CDR2 is FQGNSA in the germline V gene. Unmatched junction bases numbered 4, after V lost 1 base and J lost 9 bases. The CDR3 is made up of 15 amino acids. The CDR3 DNA is TGTGCCAGCAGCTTAGTCGGACTAGCGGGATCTGAGCAGTTCTTC. It codes for CASSLVGLAGSEQFF.

The chain recombines TRBV21-1 with TRBJ1-2; the DNA was not used to check the table's D call, TRBD1. TRBV21-1 is a recognized pseudogene. This CDR3 comprises 14 residues. The CDR3 coding sequence is TGTGCCAGCAGCAAACAGGGGGCTAACTATGGCTACACCTTC. Its protein product is CASSKQGANYGYTF.

The CDR3 spells CATQNTLGTGKSYEQYF. CDR3 nucleotide sequence: TGTGCCACCCAGAATACCTTGGGGACAGGGAAATCCTACGAGCAGTACTTC. This chain connects TRBV15 to TRBJ2-7, with TRBD1 identical over 9 bases. The CDR3 has 17 residues. V was pared by 8 bases and J by 1 base, with 15 bases of the junction left unmatched. Per germline, CDR1 LNHNV and CDR2 YYDKDF (reference sequence).

The chain couples TRBV29-1 to TRBJ1-2, with TRBD1 identical over 9 bases. This CDR3 is 13 amino acids long. The ends lost 7 bases at V and 1 base at J; junction bases unmatched: 4. Germline V gives CDR1 SQVTM, CDR2 ANQGSEA. The CDR3 region is CSAGTGLNYGYTF. As DNA, the CDR3 is TGCAGCGCAGGGACAGGGCTTAACTATGGCTACACCTTC.

The V and J genes are TRBV12-5 and TRBJ2-7; D not certain. Trimming removed 6 bases from V and 3 bases from J, with 6 bases in between. This CDR3 is 11 amino acids long. Germline-derived CDR1 and CDR2 are LGHNT and FRNRAP. CDR3 coding DNA: TGTGCTAGTGGGGGCTACTACGAGCAGTACTTC. The encoded protein is CASGGYYEQYF.

The V gene is TRBV5-1, the J gene TRBJ2-5, with 7 positions matching TRBD1. This CDR3 contains 13 residues. From germline, CDR1 is SGHRS and CDR2 YFSETQ. V trimming: 7 bases; J trimming: 1 base; junction bases outside the gene matches: 4. The CDR3 DNA sequence: TGCGCCAGCTCCCGGGACAGCCAAGAGACCCAGTACTTC. Its translation: CASSRDSQETQYF.

This chain links TRBV6-1 with TRBJ2-4, with 11 bases aligning to TRBD2. This CDR3 spans 18 amino acids. From germline, CDR1 is MNHNS and CDR2 SASEGT. Trimming took 6 bases from V and 3 from J; bases not matched to a gene: 13. The CDR3 is CASSERLAGRLVKNIQYF. The CDR3 DNA reads TGTGCCAGCAGCGAAAGACTAGCGGGGAGGCTGGTCAAAAACATTCAGTACTTC.